What follows is one TCR beta chain and its context. The assay was immunoSEQ multiplex PCR, and TCRdb's table has in-frame clones only and misses some. Among around 120,000 clones listed, 90% were seen once. The data were obtained in a study of blood T cell repertoires in COVID-19. Study-wide background: Sample material is recorded as cDNA or gDNA derived from T cells, B-cell-depleted T cells, or PBMCs.

The V and J ends lost 1 base and 8 bases respectively, with 3 bases between them. Germline lookup yields CDR1 LNHDA and CDR2 SQIVND (reference sequence). This CDR3 is built from 11 residues. This receptor was obtained from a human donor with active COVID-19. The donor label of this sample is uncertain. The sample comprised peripheral blood. The V gene is TRBV19, the J gene TRBJ2-1; D is undetermined. CDR3 bases: TGTGCCAGTAGTATAGGCGATGAGCAGTTCTTC. It encodes CASSIGDEQFF.